This TCR beta chain was profiled in a study of blood T cell repertoires in COVID-19. About the study: The samples span acute and convalescent COVID-19 from the United States, Italy and Spain. T cells, B-cell-depleted T cells, or PBMCs provided the cDNA or gDNA that served as material.

V was pared by 0 bases and J by 6 bases, with 8 bases of the junction left unmatched. The CDR3 has 17 amino acids. The germline CDR1 and CDR2 sequences are LGHDT and YNNKEL (reference sequence). In terms of age and location, participants ranged from roughly 18 to 100 years and lived in about two dozen US areas. Authors' data handling: By means of reference gene primer amplification, nucleated cell counts were estimated. Some clones are missing from TCRdb's copy, which holds only in-frame ones; the method was immunoSEQ multiplex PCR. V and J calls and clone size follow that table, whereas D and trimming were derived from the DNA. The sample includes around 220,000 clones, approximately 86% of them seen just once.

This receptor was obtained from a woman aged 25-40 years with acute COVID-19. The chain uses TRBV3-1 (or the pseudogene TRBV3-2) and TRBJ2-1; 10 positions agree with TRBD2. Sequenced sample: PBMCs or T cells enriched from blood (not recorded which). The chain's CDR3 is CASSQDSSGRACNEQFF. CDR3 sequence (DNA): TGTGCCAGCAGCCAAGATTCAAGCGGGAGGGCCTGCAATGAGCAGTTCTTC.